The rows below give T cell receptor beta chains drawn from one sample of a study of PD-L1 blockade in urothelial cancer. Using immunoSEQ multiplex PCR, the repertoire was profiled, and TCRdb retains in-frame clones only, with some absent. The sample lists more than 40,000 clones; around nine tenths were seen once. Sequenced here: PBMCs, sampled around atezolizumab (anti-PD-L1) treatment. These receptor sequences come from a woman aged 60-75 years with urothelial cancer. CDR3s include the opening cysteine and the closing phenylalanine or tryptophan. The D gene is left open where the match is weak. A clone size is listed for some rows: how often the clone was seen (once, few, many), or a class if it is expanded.

>.|TRBJ1-2|.|TRBV14
CASSQAIGGYTF
TGTGCCAGCAGCCAAGCAATCGGTGGCTACACCTTC
>.|TRBJ1-1|.|TRBV2
CASSEAVGRHTEAFF
TGTGCCAGCAGTGAAGCCGTGGGGAGACACACTGAAGCTTTCTTT
>.|TRBJ2-2|TRBD1|TRBV19
CASGGNTGELFF
TGTGCGTCAGGGGGCAACACCGGGGAGCTGTTTTTT
>.|TRBJ1-5|.|TRBV6-1
CASSEVLSAGSNQPQHF
TGTGCCAGCAGTGAAGTACTTTCGGCAGGGAGCAATCAGCCCCAGCATTTT
>.|TRBJ2-3|TRBD2|TRBV11-3
CASSLGLAGGDTQYF
TGTGCCAGCAGCTTAGGACTAGCGGGAGGAGATACGCAGTATTTT
>.|TRBJ2-3|TRBD1|TRBV7-9
CASSLGTGAPKADTQYF
TGTGCCAGCAGCTTAGGGACAGGGGCACCCAAGGCAGATACGCAGTATTTT
>.|TRBJ2-7|TRBD2|TRBV28
CASSFGTSGRSYEQYF
TGTGCCAGCAGTTTTGGGACTAGCGGGAGGAGCTACGAGCAGTACTTC
>.|TRBJ2-3|.|TRBV6-5
CASGRQDTQYF
TGTGCCAGCGGGAGACAAGATACGCAGTATTTT
>.|TRBJ2-1|.|TRBV10-3
CAISEDNNEQFF
TGTGCCATCAGTGAGGACAACAATGAGCAGTTCTTC
>.|TRBJ2-2|.|TRBV28
CASSSFFGGQNTGELFF
TGTGCCAGCAGTTCCTTTTTTGGGGGCCAAAACACCGGGGAGCTGTTTTTT
>.|TRBJ1-4|TRBD1|TRBV10-3
CAISESGTANEKLFF
TGTGCCATCAGTGAGTCCGGGACAGCTAATGAAAAACTGTTTTTT
>.|TRBJ1-5|.|TRBV27
CASSKTEDGYQPQHF
TGTGCCAGCAGTAAGACAGAAGATGGTTATCAGCCCCAGCATTTT
>few|TRBJ1-1|TRBD1|TRBV5-4
CASSPPRGVNTEAFF
TGTGCCAGCAGCCCTCCCAGGGGGGTGAACACTGAAGCTTTCTTT
>.|TRBJ1-2|TRBD1|TRBV2
CASSPGTGPNYGYTF
TGTGCCAGCAGTCCCGGGACAGGGCCTAACTATGGCTACACCTTC
>.|TRBJ2-7|TRBD1|TRBV7-6
CASSHPRTGRAVDNEQYF
TGTGCCAGCAGTCATCCTAGGACAGGGCGGGCGGTTGACAACGAGCAGTACTTC
>.|TRBJ2-7|TRBD2|TRBV7-2
CASSPVGRGGRNEQYF
TGTGCCAGCAGCCCCGTTGGGCGGGGGGGCCGGAACGAGCAGTACTTC
>.|TRBJ2-1|.|TRBV7-2
CASSTTGTPYNEQFF
TGTGCCAGCAGCACAACCGGGACACCCTACAATGAGCAGTTCTTC
>.|TRBJ2-1|TRBD2|TRBV5-4
CASTFSGDYNEQFF
TGTGCCAGCACCTTCAGCGGGGATTACAATGAGCAGTTCTTC
>.|TRBJ1-6|TRBD1|TRBV4-2
CASSPDRGSSPLHF
TGTGCCAGCAGCCCGGACAGGGGTAGTTCACCCCTCCACTTT
>.|TRBJ2-1|TRBD2|TRBV4-1
CASSQARQSSGGAYEQFF
TGCGCCAGCAGCCAAGCGCGACAGTCTAGCGGGGGGGCCTATGAGCAGTTCTTC
>.|TRBJ1-4|TRBD1|TRBV11-2
CASSPQTGVNEKLFF
TGTGCCAGCAGCCCCCAAACAGGGGTGAATGAAAAACTGTTTTTT
>.|TRBJ2-1|.|TRBV7-9
CASSLARRVEDNEQFF
TGTGCCAGCAGCTTAGCGAGGAGGGTAGAGGACAATGAGCAGTTCTTC
>.|TRBJ2-7|.|TRBV27
CASSLRAGQNYEQYF
TGTGCCAGCAGTTTACGGGCTGGACAAAACTACGAGCAGTACTTC
>.|TRBJ2-7|.|TRBV29-1
CSVEVSGVVYEQYF
TGCAGCGTTGAAGTTTCGGGGGTGGTTTACGAGCAGTACTTC
>.|TRBJ2-2|TRBD2|TRBV19
CASSILAGATGELFF
TGTGCCAGTAGTATCCTAGCGGGGGCTACCGGGGAGCTGTTTTTT
>.|TRBJ2-3|.|TRBV7-9
CASSAVVDTQYF
TGTGCCAGCAGCGCCGTAGTTGATACGCAGTATTTT
>once|TRBJ2-1|.|TRBV5-1
CASSLRLQGPQFF
TGCGCCAGCAGCCTACGTCTACAGGGCCCACAGTTCTTC
>.|TRBJ1-1|.|TRBV5-3
CASRGVGFENTEAFF
TGTGCCAGCCGGGGGGTCGGTTTCGAGAACACTGAAGCTTTCTTT
>.|TRBJ2-5|TRBD1|TRBV6-5
CACGPDREWLETQYF
TGTGCCTGCGGTCCCGACAGGGAATGGTTGGAGACCCAGTACTTC
>.|TRBJ2-6|.|TRBV28
CASSSQTSGLGANVLTF
TGTGCCAGCAGTTCACAAACCTCGGGACTCGGGGCCAACGTCCTGACTTTC
>.|TRBJ2-1|.|TRBV7-2
CASNRPVSYNEQFF
TGTGCCAGCAACAGACCAGTTTCCTACAATGAGCAGTTCTTC
>.|TRBJ1-1|.|TRBV27
CASSSPVRRTEAFF
TGTGCCAGCAGTTCTCCGGTGCGGAGGACTGAAGCTTTCTTT
>.|TRBJ2-7|.|TRBV13
CASSQDRDTYEQYF
TGTGCCAGCAGCCAAGACCGGGACACTTACGAGCAGTACTTC
>.|TRBJ1-1|TRBD1|TRBV18
CASSFRLSGTGAFESRLFTEAFF
TGTGCCAGCTCTTTTCGGTTGTCGGGGACAGGGGCGTTCGAATCCAGACTTTTCACTGAAGCTTTCTTT
>.|TRBJ2-2|.|TRBV6-4
CASSVDSHGELFF
TGTGCCAGCAGTGTCGACTCCCATGGGGAGCTGTTTTTT
>.|TRBJ2-2|TRBD1|TRBV2
CASMGRRGLTGELFF
TGTGCCAGCATGGGTCGCAGGGGGCTCACCGGGGAGCTGTTTTTT
>.|TRBJ1-4|TRBD1|TRBV18
CASAQGANEKLFF
TGTGCCAGCGCACAGGGGGCGAATGAAAAACTGTTTTTT
>.|TRBJ2-5|.|TRBV5-4
CASSPPDFQETQYF
TGTGCCAGCAGCCCCCCAGACTTTCAAGAGACCCAGTACTTC
>.|TRBJ2-5|TRBD2|TRBV19
CASSVLAGGETQYF
TGTGCCAGTAGTGTGCTAGCGGGGGGAGAGACCCAGTACTTC
>.|TRBJ2-1|.|TRBV7-9
CASSLEASAYNEQFF
TGTGCCAGCAGCTTAGAGGCTAGCGCCTACAATGAGCAGTTCTTC
>.|TRBJ2-3|.|TRBV20-1
CSVPGAHTQYF
TGCAGTGTTCCGGGTGCCCATACGCAGTATTTT
>.|TRBJ2-1|TRBD2|TRBV5-4
CASSRGGGDSGNEQFF
TGTGCCAGCAGCCGGGGCGGGGGTGACTCGGGCAATGAGCAGTTCTTC
>.|TRBJ2-7|.|TRBV5-1
CASSSSRDSFSYEQYF
TGCGCCAGCAGCTCCAGCCGGGACTCCTTTTCCTACGAGCAGTACTTC
>.|TRBJ1-1|.|TRBV5-8
CASSLFRGTEAFF
TGTGCCAGCAGCTTATTCCGAGGCACTGAAGCTTTCTTT
>.|TRBJ1-2|.|TRBV6-5
CASGRRGYGYTF
TGTGCCAGCGGCCGACGGGGGTATGGCTACACCTTC
>.|TRBJ1-1|.|TRBV4-3
CASSQDRGQRAFF
TGCGCCAGCAGCCAAGACAGGGGTCAGAGGGCTTTCTTT
>.|TRBJ2-7|TRBD2|TRBV7-9
CASSHTGGTYEQYF
TGTGCCAGCAGCCATACGGGGGGTACCTACGAGCAGTACTTC
>.|TRBJ2-1|TRBD2|TRBV20-1
CSATSAIEQFF
TGCAGTGCGACTAGCGCGATTGAGCAGTTCTTC
>.|TRBJ1-2|TRBD1|TRBV7-2
CASSWDRAAGYTF
TGTGCCAGCAGCTGGGACAGGGCGGCTGGCTACACCTTC
>few|TRBJ2-7|.|TRBV10-2
CASSTRMAYEQYF
TGCGCCAGCAGCACTAGGATGGCCTACGAGCAGTACTTC